The sequence of this T cell receptor (beta chain) was determined in a study of blood T cell repertoires in COVID-19. Study context: Sites in the United States, Italy and Spain provided acute and convalescent COVID-19 samples.

Some clones are missing from TCRdb's copy, which holds only in-frame ones; the method was immunoSEQ multiplex PCR. The sample has 190,000 or so clones, approximately 88% seen once. Individuals drawn from 20 to 25 US areas were about 18 to 95 years old. Cohort 3 donors counted as recovered after two negative PCRs, clearance, or resolved symptoms. The CDR3 loop spans 13 amino acids. The sequenced sample consisted of PBMCs or T cells enriched from blood (not recorded which). The sequence was collected from a woman aged 18-29 years who had recovered from COVID-19. V and J are TRBV1 and TRBJ1-2. TRBV1 is deemed a pseudogene. The DNA for the CDR3 is TGCACCAGCAGGGGCGGGGGCGAGGATGGCTACACCTTC. This sequence encodes CTSRGGGEDGYTF.